This record looks at one T cell receptor (beta chain) sequence and its context. The antigen remains unidentified. Germline values: CDR1 LNHDA, CDR2 SQIVND (reference sequence). V was trimmed by 2 bases and J by 4 bases, leaving 14 bases between them. This CDR3 has 15 residues. This record belongs to a study of cytomegalovirus exposure and HLA in healthy donors. General study points: In presence/absence analyses, roughly uniform sequencing depth across donors was assumed. Productive rates of about 90% or about 30% were seen for most TCR beta V segments in an earlier analysis. In a later analysis, several top co-occurrence clusters appeared linked to parvovirus B19, influenza, CMV and Epstein-Barr virus.

Researchers ran the PCR with 60 Vbeta and 13 Jbeta primers. TCRdb keeps only in-frame clones here, not all; method: immunoSEQ multiplex PCR. This sample's table reports under 130,000 clones. Input material: PBMCs. The receptor was derived from a man aged 35 to 55 in good health and CMV-seronegative. The chain carries TRBV19 and TRBJ1-2, with no clear D. The CDR3 is CASSILTTEIYGYTF. The CDR3, as DNA: TGTGCCAGTAGTATACTCACGACGGAGATCTATGGCTACACCTTC.